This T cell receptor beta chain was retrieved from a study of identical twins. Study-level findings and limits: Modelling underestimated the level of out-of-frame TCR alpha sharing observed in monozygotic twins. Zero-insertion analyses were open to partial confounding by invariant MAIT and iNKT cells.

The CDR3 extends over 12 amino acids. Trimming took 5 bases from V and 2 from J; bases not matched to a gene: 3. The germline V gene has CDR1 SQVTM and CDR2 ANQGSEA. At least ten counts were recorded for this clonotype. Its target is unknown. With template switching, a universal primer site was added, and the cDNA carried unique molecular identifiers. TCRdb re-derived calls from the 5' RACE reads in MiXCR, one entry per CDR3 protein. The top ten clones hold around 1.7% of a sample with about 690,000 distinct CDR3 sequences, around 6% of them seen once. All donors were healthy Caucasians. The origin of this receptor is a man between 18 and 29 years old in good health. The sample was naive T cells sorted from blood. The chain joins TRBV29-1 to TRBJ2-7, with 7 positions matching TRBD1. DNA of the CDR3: TGCAGCGTTCAAGGGGGCCCCTACGAGCAGTACTTC. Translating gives CSVQGGPYEQYF.